What follows is one T cell receptor (beta chain) and its context. The clone's antigen remains unknown. Base qualities were left out, and no much larger clone turns up one base away. The sample is drawn from a study of blood T cell repertoires in COVID-19 (dated by TCRdb to 2020 to 2022). With regard to the full study: The collaborator samples originated in the United States, Italy and Spain and spanned the acute and convalescent phases of COVID-19. Where available, HLA class I and class II types were taken from metadata supplied by the sample provider and were not determined by assay-based typing. Subjects who had been exposed to COVID-19, were actively infected with it, or had recovered from it provided the deeply sampled blood TCRbeta repertoires that made up the dataset. A freely available public database, intended as a resource for researchers studying the immune response to SARS-CoV-2, is where the repertoires were released. The samples were drawn from two sources: the first 160 participants of the ongoing ImmuneRACE study, and 950 to 1,500 subjects contributed by 6 global collaborators. The sample metadata nearly always contained a de-identified subject ID, COVID-19 status, age in years and sex. The prospective study material was composed of cDNA or gDNA derived from T cells, B-cell-depleted T cells, or PBMCs.

The immunoSEQ Assay, a bias-controlled multiplex PCR, was used to amplify TCRbeta CDR3 regions from genomic DNA. The original methods were these. Within the assay, amplification of reference gene primers was used to estimate how many nucleated cells each sample contained. To quantify the absolute abundance of each unique TCRbeta CDR3 rearrangement, sequence reads were collapsed and filtered. For each sample, productive Simpson clonality was calculated as the square root of Simpson's diversity index over productive rearrangements. TCRdb stores this immuneACCESS table with in-frame sequences only. Part of the clones is absent; in the studies checked, under half of the shortfall reflects unresolved V genes, and no reason is known for the rest. Clonal size and the V and J genes are those of that table, whereas D and trimming came from the DNA. Across this sample there are approximately 300,000 clones, with around 88% seen only once. The ten biggest clones cover 1.5% to 2% of the sample.

Collaborating institutions collected whole blood in K2EDTA tubes following their own protocols. For TCRbeta analysis, collaborators shipped samples in one of three forms: frozen whole blood, isolated PBMCs, or DNA extracted from either of those sample types. Broad study findings and their caveats: The amount of clinical and demographic metadata varied by source and participant and was provided uncurated.

Trimming takes 5 bases from V and 0 bases from J, and the germline ends sit 17 bases apart. In the germline V gene, CDR1 corresponds to SGHTA and CDR2 to FQGNSA. Inclusive of the bounding cysteine and phenylalanine, the CDR3 is 16 residues long. The only DNA kept is the CDR3, 48 bases in frame from the first base. This TCR came from a woman aged 45-59 years with acute or convalescent COVID-19. The sample taken for sequencing was peripheral blood. Recombination linked TRBV7-2 to TRBJ2-7; 6 matching bases give a weak D call of TRBD2. The DNA sequence is as follows: TGTGCCAGCAGCCCCTTTGGCGGGGCCAGCTCCTACGAGCAGTACTTC. Translated, this gives CASSPFGGASSYEQYF.